Shown below are 14 T cell receptor beta chains from a single sample sequenced in a study of T-cell reconstitution after alpha-beta-depleted transplantation in children. The library targeted TCRbeta and was prepared with unique molecular identifiers. TCRdb re-called the PCR reads with MiXCR, one entry per CDR3 protein. The table shows nearly 250,000 distinct CDR3 sequences, with around 7.8% occurring only once. Source: PBMCs, mostly from graft donor cells, taken 180 days after TCRalphabeta/CD19-depleted stem cell transplant. Source of these receptors: a male patient younger than 18 who had a stem cell transplant for acute lymphoblastic leukemia, so the T cells may come from the graft donor.

V and J are TRBV23-1 and TRBJ2-2; TRBD2 matches 15 bases. TRBV23-1 counts as an open reading frame of uncertain function. Unmatched junction bases numbered 4, after V lost 4 bases and J lost 1 base. The CDR3 is 18 residues long. The CDR3 DNA follows: TGCGCCAGCAGTCCGTGGACTAGCGGGGGGGAGAACACCGGGGAGCTGTTTTTT. Translating it yields CASSPWTSGGENTGELFF.

At least ten counts were recorded for this clonotype. This chain connects TRBV20-1 to TRBJ1-6; 8 bases fit TRBD1. The CDR3 is 16 amino acids. V gave up 2 bases and J gave up 0 bases; unmatched junction bases: 3. In germline, CDR1 is DFQATT, CDR2 SNEGSKA (reference sequence). DNA for the CDR3: TGCAGTGCTAGATGGGACAGGAGCTCCTATAATTCACCCCTCCACTTT. Its translation: CSARWDRSSYNSPLHF.

This clonotype was seen many times. The gene calls are TRBV29-1 and TRBJ1-2; no clear D. Germline V CDR1 and CDR2: SQVTM, ANQGSEA. Trimming left V 3 bases short and J 7 bases short, with 12 bases between. This CDR3 has 12 residues. CDR3 nucleotide sequence: TGCAGCGTTGATGCTGGAGAGGGTGGCTACACCTTC. Its protein product is CSVDAGEGGYTF.

This clonotype was found many times. The chain is built from TRBV2 and TRBJ1-5, with D possibly matching TRBD1 (6 bases). The CDR3 sequence is 16 residues long. Germline CDR1 reads SNHLY; CDR2 reads FYNNEI. V gave up 5 bases and J gave up 7 bases, with 21 bases separating them. CDR3 in DNA: TGTGCCAGCAGTCTATCAAGAAAGGGGGTAGGGCAGCCCCAGCATTTT. Translated, it gives CASSLSRKGVGQPQHF.

The sample holds many counts of this clonotype. This chain links TRBV20-1 with TRBJ2-5, with D unclear. Trimming took 5 bases from V and 7 from J, leaving 23 bases between them. The CDR3 consists of 15 residues. Germline CDR1 DFQATT, CDR2 SNEGSKA (reference sequence). The CDR3 bases are TGCAGTGCTTCACCCCCGGAAGGGTACAAGGGGACCCAGTACTTC. Amino acid sequence: CSASPPEGYKGTQYF.

This clonotype was found many times. This rearrangement joins TRBV7-3 to TRBJ2-1; 15 bases align to TRBD2. Germline V gene sequence: CDR1 SGHTA, CDR2 FQGTGA. V lost 2 bases, J lost 9 bases, and 2 bases stayed unmatched. CDR3 length: 15 residues. Written as DNA, the CDR3 is TGTGCCAGCAGCTTAGGACTAGCGGGAGGGAGTGAGCAGTTCTTC. Encoded protein: CASSLGLAGGSEQFF.

CDR3 coding DNA: TGTGCCAGCAGTTCCAATATAGGCTACGAGCAGTACTTC. Translating it yields CASSSNIGYEQYF. The V gene is TRBV28, the J gene TRBJ2-7, with D hard to call. The CDR3 totals 13 residues. Trimming took off 4 bases at V and 3 bases at J, with 10 bases between the two ends. Germline V gene lookup returns CDR1 MDHEN and CDR2 SYDVKM.

In its sample, this clonotype was seen a few times. V gene TRBV27 combines with J gene TRBJ2-3, with TRBD2 matching 8 bases. The CDR3 extends over 16 amino acids. Germline values: CDR1 MNHEY, CDR2 SMNVEV (reference sequence). The trim removed 3 bases at V and 1 base at J, leaving 6 bases unmatched. The CDR3 coding sequence is TGTGCCAGCAGTTTCGGGAGGGGCCTCGGCACAGATACGCAGTATTTT. This translates into CASSFGRGLGTDTQYF.

This clonotype was found many times. This rearrangement joins TRBV2 to TRBJ1-2; the D gene is possibly TRBD1 (5 bases). This CDR3 contains 16 residues. The germline V gene has CDR1 SNHLY and CDR2 FYNNEI. V lost 4 bases and J 2 bases, leaving 17 bases between the germline ends. The DNA of the CDR3 is TGTGCCAGCAGTGTTGAGCGGACACTACAAAACTATGGCTACACCTTC. This translates into CASSVERTLQNYGYTF. Full variable domain (rest looked up from reference TRBV2 and TRBJ1-2): EPEVTQTPSHQVTQMGQEVILRCVPISNHLYFYWYRQILGQKVEFLVSFYNNEISEKSEIFDDQFSVERPDGSNFTLKIRSTKLEDSAMYFCASSVERTLQNYGYTFGSGTRLTVV.

About this clonotype itself: This clone may be a read error of a much larger clone one base away. The chain has TRBV5-1 and TRBJ2-2, with TRBD2 matching over 8 bases. Germline CDR1 SGHRS, CDR2 YFSETQ. CDR3 length: 18 residues. The CDR3 bases are TGCGCCAGCAGCTCCCCCTCTCGCGGGAGGCCGAACACCGGGGAGCGGTTTTTT. Translated, it gives CASSSPSRGRPNTGERFF.

In its sample, this clonotype was seen many times. This chain links TRBV20-1 with TRBJ1-5; weak D call: TRBD1 (6 bases). Germline V lookup: CDR1 DFQATT, CDR2 SNEGSKA (reference sequence). Trimming took off 3 bases at V and 0 bases at J, with 9 bases between the two ends. This CDR3 has 14 amino acids. CDR3 DNA: TGCAGTGCTAGTGGACAGTATAGCAATCAGCCCCAGCATTTT. As protein: CSASGQYSNQPQHF.

This clonotype was detected many times. Germline is not matched at one junction end, which may reflect a read error. Written as DNA, the CDR3 is TGTTCCACCAGTGATTACGGGAGTGGGGCCGGGGAGCTGTTTTTT. Protein sequence: CSTSDYGSGAGELFF. V usage is TRBV24-1 and J usage is TRBJ2-2; D might be TRBD2 (6 bases). Per the germline V gene, CDR1 is KGHDR and CDR2 is SFDVKD. CDR3 length: 15 amino acids.

This clonotype showed up many times. This chain links TRBV2 with TRBJ2-6; D is unclear. The CDR3 loop spans 16 amino acids. Germline V CDR1 and CDR2: SNHLY, FYNNEI. Trimming cost V 0 bases and J 2 bases, with 8 bases left between them. The CDR3 nucleotides read TGTGCCAGCAGTGAAGCGCTTAGAGCTGGGGCCAACGTCCTGACTTTC. This sequence encodes CASSEALRAGANVLTF.

This clonotype was observed many times. The chain carries TRBV7-9 and TRBJ2-7; TRBD1 agrees at 7 bases. The ends lost 6 bases at V and 0 bases at J; junction bases unmatched: 8. Per germline, CDR1 SEHNR and CDR2 FQNEAQ (reference sequence). The CDR3 sequence is 15 residues long. The CDR3 DNA is TGTGCCAGCAGGGAACTAGGGGGCAACTCCTACGAGCAGTACTTC. This gives the protein CASRELGGNSYEQYF. The variable domain in full, with the rest retrieved from reference TRBV7-9 and TRBJ2-7, is DTGVSQNPRHKITKRGQNVTFRCDPISEHNRLYWYRQTLGQGPEFLTYFQNEAQLEKSRLLSDRFSAERPKGSFSTLEIQRTEQGDSAMYLCASRELGGNSYEQYFGPGTRLTVT.